The next 25 T cell receptor beta chains were all read from a single sample in a study of T-cell memory formation after mild COVID-19. TCRdb redid the calling of the 5' RACE reads with MiXCR, one entry per CDR3 protein. The sample has roughly 170,000 distinct CDR3 sequences, less than 20% seen once. Sequencing input: PBMCs or a T cell subset sorted from them (not recorded which). These receptors originate from a man aged 18 to 29 who had mild COVID-19 (a few samples of this study predate the infection). Cell type and time point are not known.

This rearrangement joins TRBV24-1 to TRBJ2-3; possible D gene TRBD1, 5 bases. Per germline, CDR1 KGHDR and CDR2 SFDVKD. The CDR3 totals 16 residues. Trimming removed 3 bases from V and 5 bases from J, with 17 bases in between. The DNA for the CDR3 is TGTGCCACCAGTGATCCCGGTGACCGCGGACAAGATACGCAGTATTTT. Amino acid sequence: CATSDPGDRGQDTQYF.

This clonotype has a handful of counts. The J gene is TRBJ1-1, the V gene TRBV5-4; D ambiguous. The CDR3 sequence is 14 residues long. The V and J ends lost 4 bases and 3 bases respectively, with 13 bases between them. In germline, CDR1 is SGHNT, CDR2 YYREEE (reference sequence). The CDR3 region is CASSPGRQDTEAFF. The DNA for the CDR3 is TGTGCCAGCAGCCCTGGCAGGCAGGACACTGAAGCTTTCTTT.

This clonotype was detected a few times. This chain joins TRBV2 and TRBJ1-2; tentative D call: TRBD1 (6 bases). The ends were cut back, 6 bases at V and 2 bases at J, with 16 bases in the middle. Germline CDR1 SNHLY, CDR2 FYNNEI. The CDR3 loop spans 15 amino acids. CDR3 loop: CASRETQGINYGYTF. CDR3 bases: TGTGCCAGCAGAGAAACACAGGGCATCAACTATGGCTACACCTTC.

The V gene is TRBV7-2, the J gene TRBJ2-5; 9 nucleotides agree with TRBD2. Per germline, CDR1 SGHTA and CDR2 FQGNSA. The V and J ends lost 5 bases and 4 bases, in that order; junction bases with no gene match: 2. The CDR3 sequence is 13 residues long. The CDR3 loop reads CASSARGGETQYF. The CDR3 nucleotides are TGTGCCAGCAGCGCGCGGGGGGGAGAGACCCAGTACTTC.

A remark on this clonotype: Mismatch with germline at one junction end may stem from a read error. This sequence joins TRBV7-7 and TRBJ2-2; D ambiguous. Per germline, CDR1 SSHAT and CDR2 FNYEAQ (reference sequence). The CDR3 sequence is 15 residues long. The CDR3 sequence is CASSPAGQNTGELFF. DNA of the CDR3: TGTGCTAGCAGCCCCGCCGGGCAGAACACCGGGGAGCTGTTTTTT.

This clonotype has just a few counts. This chain connects TRBV12-3 or TRBV12-4 to TRBJ1-5, with D hard to call. The V end was cut by 2 bases, the J end by 12 bases, with 8 bases between. CDR3 length: 11 amino acids. The DNA for the CDR3 is TGTGCCAGCAGTTTAAACGAACACCAGCATTTT. Its protein is CASSLNEHQHF.

This clonotype was recorded once. The chain joins TRBV18 to TRBJ1-5, with TRBD1 as a possible D gene (6 bases). The CDR3 runs 14 residues. Germline CDR1 and CDR2: KGHSH and LQKENI. Trimming shortened V by 4 bases and J by 0 bases, and 7 bases separated the two germline ends. The CDR3 loop is CASSQGDSNQPQHF. The CDR3, as DNA: TGTGCCAGCTCACAGGGGGATAGCAATCAGCCCCAGCATTTT.

A few counts support this clonotype. The V call is TRBV6-5, the J call TRBJ1-6, with TRBD1 matching 10 bases. Germline V gives CDR1 MNHEY, CDR2 SVGAGI. The CDR3 runs 16 residues. V was clipped by 6 bases and J by 1 base; unmatched bases: 3. This chain's CDR3 is CASRRTGGSYNSPLHF. In nucleotides, the CDR3 is TGTGCCAGCAGACGGACAGGGGGATCCTATAATTCACCCCTCCACTTT.

The sample holds a few counts of this clonotype. V and J are TRBV4-3 and TRBJ2-3, with D perhaps TRBD2 (7 bases). The CDR3 is 17 residues long. V lost 0 bases and J 3 bases, leaving 16 bases between the germline ends. Germline assignment: CDR1 LGHNA and CDR2 YSLEER. CDR3 DNA sequence: TGCGCCAGCAGCCAAGATTGGGTGGGGGGGCCAACAGATACGCAGTATTTT. Protein sequence: CASSQDWVGGPTDTQYF.

This clonotype was counted between two and nine times. CDR3 loop: CASSATGLETQYF. The CDR3 nucleotides are TGTGCCAGCAGTGCGACAGGGCTGGAGACCCAGTACTTC. This chain connects TRBV6-5 to TRBJ2-5, with TRBD1 matching 7 bases. The length of the CDR3 is 13 residues. CDR1 is MNHEY and CDR2 is SVGAGI in the germline V gene. The V gene end was trimmed by 5 bases and the J gene end by 5 bases; junction bases not matched to a gene: 5.

This clonotype was counted between two and nine times. The chain has TRBV7-2 and TRBJ2-1; D perhaps matches TRBD1 (6 bases). The germline V gene encodes CDR1 SGHTA and CDR2 FQGNSA. The CDR3 sequence is 15 residues long. V was trimmed by 5 bases and J by 8 bases, leaving 19 bases between them. The DNA for the CDR3 is TGTGCCAGCAGCCGTCGGGCCGGAGCAGGGGATGAGCAGTTCTTC. Amino acids: CASSRRAGAGDEQFF.

On this clonotype itself: With a much larger clone just one base away, this may be a read error. The V gene is TRBV24-1, the J gene TRBJ2-1, with D perhaps matching TRBD1 (6 bases). CDR3 length: 16 amino acids. Per the germline V gene, CDR1 is KGHDR and CDR2 is SFDVKD. The V and J ends lost 1 base and 0 bases respectively, with 9 bases between them. The CDR3 nucleotides read TGTGCCACCAGTGATTTCCAGGGGAGCTCCTACAATGAGCAGTTCTTC. Its translation: CATSDFQGSSYNEQFF.

The rearrangement uses TRBV2 and TRBJ2-3; D might be TRBD1 (5 bases). The germline gives CDR1 SNHLY, CDR2 FYNNEI. Trimming stripped 6 bases from V and 2 bases from J, with 9 bases between. The CDR3 covers 13 residues. CDR3 sequence (DNA): TGTGCCAGCAGGACAGTCCTCACAGATACGCAGTATTTT. Its translation: CASRTVLTDTQYF.

This clonotype was picked up a small number of times. The chain couples TRBV6-5 to TRBJ2-3; D is unresolved. Trimming took 6 bases from V and 2 from J, leaving 9 bases between them. The CDR3 loop spans 13 amino acids. Germline values: CDR1 MNHEY, CDR2 SVGAGI. CDR3 region: CASRQRNTDTQYF. In DNA form, the CDR3 reads TGTGCCAGCAGACAAAGGAACACAGATACGCAGTATTTT.

The chain carries TRBV6-2 or TRBV6-3 and TRBJ2-1; the match to TRBD2 covers 14 bases. The CDR3 loop spans 15 amino acids. Germline CDR1 and CDR2: MNHEY and SVGEGT. The V and J ends lost 8 bases and 7 bases, in that order; junction bases with no gene match: 7. CDR3 region: CASGKTSGGANEQFF. DNA for the CDR3: TGTGCCAGCGGAAAGACTAGCGGGGGGGCGAATGAGCAGTTCTTC.

A few counts support this clonotype. This chain links TRBV30 with TRBJ1-2, with D possibly matching TRBD1 (5 bases). Germline V lookup: CDR1 GTSNPN, CDR2 SVGIG (reference sequence). V lost 4 bases and J lost 4, with 13 bases in between. The CDR3 has 13 residues. The CDR3 is CAWKDGGSYGYTF. The CDR3, as DNA: TGTGCCTGGAAGGATGGGGGGTCCTATGGCTACACCTTC. Drawing the rest from reference TRBV30 and TRBJ1-2, the complete variable domain is SQTIHQWPATLVQPVGSPLSLECTVEGTSNPNLYWYRQAAGRGLQLLFYSVGIGQISSEVPQNLSASRPQDRQFILSSKKLLLSDSGFYLCAWKDGGSYGYTFGSGTRLTVV.

The chain links TRBV23-1 to TRBJ2-5, with a possible D match to TRBD1 (7 bases). TRBV23-1 is designated an ORF whose function remains uncertain. This CDR3 region has 17 residues. Trimming left V 7 bases short and J 0 bases short, with 21 bases between. The CDR3 is CASTSRRDREYQETQYF. The CDR3 nucleotides are TGCGCCAGCACTTCAAGGCGGGACAGAGAGTACCAAGAGACCCAGTACTTC.

This sequence joins TRBV6-5 and TRBJ2-1, with D maybe TRBD1 (5 bases). Germline loops: CDR1 MNHEY, CDR2 SVGAGI. V lost 5 bases, J lost 4 bases, and 9 bases lay in between. The CDR3 spans 13 residues. The chain's CDR3 is CASSGAVYNEQFF. CDR3 in DNA: TGTGCCAGCAGTGGGGCAGTGTACAATGAGCAGTTCTTC.

The rearrangement joins TRBV6-4 to TRBJ2-3; D possibly matches TRBD1 or TRBD2 (6 bases each). Germline loops: CDR1 MRHNA, CDR2 SNTAGT. V was cut by 6 bases and J by 3 bases, with 10 bases left in between. The CDR3 spans 13 residues. CDR3: CASSGGTTDTQYF. Written as DNA, the CDR3 is TGTGCCAGCAGCGGAGGGACAACAGATACGCAGTATTTT.

There are a few counts of this clonotype. The V gene is TRBV5-1, the J gene TRBJ1-1; 7 bases are a match to TRBD1. Germline loops: CDR1 SGHRS, CDR2 YFSETQ. This CDR3 is built from 14 residues. J gave up 3 bases and V 5 bases, and 7 bases lay outside the gene matches. The CDR3 sequence is CASSLDRVDTEAFF. Here the CDR3 DNA reads TGCGCCAGCAGTTTAGACAGGGTGGACACTGAAGCTTTCTTT.

This clonotype was seen a few times. As DNA, the CDR3 is TGCAGCGTTGAAGATCCCCGGGACTATGGCTACACCTTC. Translating gives CSVEDPRDYGYTF. The rearrangement uses TRBV29-1 and TRBJ1-2, with unresolved D. V was pared by 0 bases and J by 3 bases, with 8 bases between. Germline CDR1 SQVTM, CDR2 ANQGSEA. The length of the CDR3 is 13 residues.

V and J are TRBV20-1 and TRBJ2-5; TRBD2 matches at 10 bases. The CDR3 sequence is 16 residues long. Germline CDR1 DFQATT, CDR2 SNEGSKA (reference sequence). V was clipped by 0 bases and J by 5 bases; unmatched bases: 9. The CDR3 nucleotides read TGCAGTGCTAGAGATCGGAGCGGGGGGGCCGATGAGACCCAGTACTTC. Its protein product is CSARDRSGGADETQYF.

This clonotype was counted once. This sequence joins TRBV12-3 or TRBV12-4 and TRBJ1-2, with no clear D. This CDR3 has 11 amino acids. V was shortened by 10 bases and J by 7 bases, with 13 bases between the two germline ends. The DNA of the CDR3 is TGTGCCACGTCCCGGGTTGGTGGCTACACCTTC. Its translation: CATSRVGGYTF.

This clonotype was counted only a few times. This chain connects TRBV7-9 to TRBJ1-3, with D possibly matching TRBD1 (5 bases). The CDR3 totals 14 residues. The germline gives CDR1 SEHNR, CDR2 FQNEAQ (reference sequence). Trimming removed 5 bases from V and 3 bases from J, with 11 bases in between. The CDR3 nucleotides are TGTGCCAGCAGCGCCGGGACGCGTGGAAACACCATATATTTT. As protein: CASSAGTRGNTIYF.

This clonotype was observed a handful of times. V and J are TRBV9 and TRBJ1-2; no firm D call. Deletions cut 0 bases from V and 2 bases from J, with 11 bases between. The CDR3 runs to 15 residues. Germline values: CDR1 SGDLS, CDR2 YYNGEE. The CDR3 protein is CASSVGVLGNYGYTF. In DNA form, the CDR3 reads TGTGCCAGCAGCGTAGGCGTCCTGGGGAACTATGGCTACACCTTC.